This TCR beta chain was documented in a study of blood T cell repertoires in COVID-19. Sequenced by immunoSEQ multiplex PCR; TCRdb stores in-frame clones only, minus some. Here the sample spans more than 85,000 clones, approximately 84% being singletons. This clone was counted a few times. Looked up from germline, CDR1 is MNHEY and CDR2 is SVGAGI. The CDR3 is 15 residues long. V lost 6 bases, J lost 0 bases, and 4 bases stayed unmatched. This chain uses TRBV6-5 with TRBJ2-3, with TRBD1 matching 9 bases. This sequence originates from a middle-aged man with active or convalescent COVID-19. The sample comprised peripheral blood. DNA for the CDR3: TGTGCCAGCAGAAACAGGGGGCCGAGCACAGATACGCAGTATTTT. Translated, it gives CASRNRGPSTDTQYF.